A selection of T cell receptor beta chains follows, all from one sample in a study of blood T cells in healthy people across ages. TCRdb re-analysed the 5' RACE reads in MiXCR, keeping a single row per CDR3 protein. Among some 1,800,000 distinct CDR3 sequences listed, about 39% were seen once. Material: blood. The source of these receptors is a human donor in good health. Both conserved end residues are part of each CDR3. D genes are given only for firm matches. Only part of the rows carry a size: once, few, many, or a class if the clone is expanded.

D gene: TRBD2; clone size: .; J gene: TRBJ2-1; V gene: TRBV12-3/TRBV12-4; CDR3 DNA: TGTGCCAGCAGTTTTGGAGGGTCTAGCGGTGCCAATGAGCAGTTCTTC; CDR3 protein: CASSFGGSSGANEQFF
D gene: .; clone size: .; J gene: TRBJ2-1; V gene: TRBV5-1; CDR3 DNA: TGCGCCAGCAGCCCCGACGGACAGACCTACAATGAGCAGTTCTTC; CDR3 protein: CASSPDGQTYNEQFF
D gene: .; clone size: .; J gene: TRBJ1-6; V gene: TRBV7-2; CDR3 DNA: TGTGCCAGCAGCTTACCCCTGGGGGGGAGCTCCTATAATTCACCCCTCCACTTT; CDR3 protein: CASSLPLGGSSYNSPLHF
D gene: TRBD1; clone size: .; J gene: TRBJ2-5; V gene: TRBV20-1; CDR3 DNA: TGCAGTGCTAGAGATCCTGGACAGGGAGGAGAGACCCAGTACTTC; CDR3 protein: CSARDPGQGGETQYF
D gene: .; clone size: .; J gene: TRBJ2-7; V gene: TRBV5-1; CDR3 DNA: TGCGCCAGCAGCTTCGTTTCAGGGGATTCCTCCTACGAGCAGTACTTC; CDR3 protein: CASSFVSGDSSYEQYF
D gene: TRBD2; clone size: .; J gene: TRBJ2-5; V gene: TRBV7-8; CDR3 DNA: TGTGCCAGCAGCTCCCCAAGCGGGGGGAACCAAGAGACCCAGTACTTC; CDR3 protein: CASSSPSGGNQETQYF
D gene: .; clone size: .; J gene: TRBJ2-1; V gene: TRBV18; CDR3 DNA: TGTGCCAGCTCACCGGTCGCCTACAATGAGCAGTTCTTC; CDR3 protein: CASSPVAYNEQFF
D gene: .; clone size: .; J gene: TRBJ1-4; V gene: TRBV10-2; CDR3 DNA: TGCGCCAGCAGTGACTTGGGCAGGGGTAGTGAAAAACTGTTTTTT; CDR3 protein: CASSDLGRGSEKLFF
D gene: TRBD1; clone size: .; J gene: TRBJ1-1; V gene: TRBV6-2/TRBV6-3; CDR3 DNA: TGTGCCAGCAGTTACACGACAGGGGGCACGACTGAAGCTTTCTTT; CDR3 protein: CASSYTTGGTTEAFF
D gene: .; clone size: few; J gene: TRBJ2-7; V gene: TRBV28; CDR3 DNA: TGTGCCAGCAGACGCGCCAGTGCCTGGACAGATCCACTCTACGAGCAGTACTTC; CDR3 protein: CASRRASAWTDPLYEQYF
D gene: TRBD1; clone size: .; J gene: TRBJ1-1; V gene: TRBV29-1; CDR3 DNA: TGCAGCGTTCCAGACAGGGGGATCACTGAAGCTTTCTTT; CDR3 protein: CSVPDRGITEAFF
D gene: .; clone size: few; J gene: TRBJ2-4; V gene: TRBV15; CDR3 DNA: TGTACCACCAGCAGGGCCGTGTACAATGAGCAGTACTTC; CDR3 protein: CTTSRAVYNEQYF
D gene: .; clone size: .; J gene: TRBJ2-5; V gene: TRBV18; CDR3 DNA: TGTGCCGGTTCACTGGACTACGGGCAGGGGACCCAGTACTTC; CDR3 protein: CAGSLDYGQGTQYF
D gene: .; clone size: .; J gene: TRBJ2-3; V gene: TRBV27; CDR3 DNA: TGTGCCAGCAGTTTAGTTCTAACGGGGGGCCCGATGGTAGATACGCAGTATTTT; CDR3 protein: CASSLVLTGGPMVDTQYF
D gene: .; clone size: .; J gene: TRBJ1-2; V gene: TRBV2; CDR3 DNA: TGTGCCAGCAGAGAACAGATTAACTATGGCTACACCTTC; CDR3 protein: CASREQINYGYTF
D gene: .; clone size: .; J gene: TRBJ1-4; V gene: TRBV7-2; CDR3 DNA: TGTGCCAGCAGCTTAGTCGCAGTTGCAACTAATGAGAAACTGTTTTTT; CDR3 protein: CASSLVAVATNEKLFF
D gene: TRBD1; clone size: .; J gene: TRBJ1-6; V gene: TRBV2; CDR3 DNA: TGTGCCAGCATCACGGGACAGGGGTTTTCACCCCTCCACTTT; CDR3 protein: CASITGQGFSPLHF
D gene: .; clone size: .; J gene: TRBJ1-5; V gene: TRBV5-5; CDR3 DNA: TGTGCCAGCAGCTCAGGGGCTAATCAGTCCCAGCATTTT; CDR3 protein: CASSSGANQSQHF
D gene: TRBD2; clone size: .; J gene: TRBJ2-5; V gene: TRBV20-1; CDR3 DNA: TGCAGTGCTAGAGCTCCGGCGCTAGCGGGGGAGACCCAGTACTTC; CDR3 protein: CSARAPALAGETQYF
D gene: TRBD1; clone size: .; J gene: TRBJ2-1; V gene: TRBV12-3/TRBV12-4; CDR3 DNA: TGTGCCAGCAGTCAGACAGGGTACAGTGAGCAGTTCTTC; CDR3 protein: CASSQTGYSEQFF
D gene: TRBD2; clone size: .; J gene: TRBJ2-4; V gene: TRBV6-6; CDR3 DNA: TGTGCCAGCAGTTGGGGGCGGGGCAGCGGGGGGATTCCGGAAAACATTCAGTACTTC; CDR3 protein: CASSWGRGSGGIPENIQYF
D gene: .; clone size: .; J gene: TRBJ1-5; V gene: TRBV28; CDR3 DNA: TGTGCCAGCAGCAATTACAGGGAGAACAATCAGCCCCAGCATTTT; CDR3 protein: CASSNYRENNQPQHF
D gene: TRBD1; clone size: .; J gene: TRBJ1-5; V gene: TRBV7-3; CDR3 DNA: TGTGCCAGCAGCCAAGAAGACAGGGGCTACAGCAGTCAGCCCCAGCATTTT; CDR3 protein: CASSQEDRGYSSQPQHF
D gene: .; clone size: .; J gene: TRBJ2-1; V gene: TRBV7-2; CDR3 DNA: TGTGCCAGCAGCTTAGGACTAGTCGCAGAGGAGCAGTTCTTC; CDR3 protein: CASSLGLVAEEQFF
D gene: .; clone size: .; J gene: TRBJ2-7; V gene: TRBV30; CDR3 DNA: TGTGCCTGGAGTCCCACCGGGACACAAACCTACGAGCAGTACTTC; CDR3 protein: CAWSPTGTQTYEQYF
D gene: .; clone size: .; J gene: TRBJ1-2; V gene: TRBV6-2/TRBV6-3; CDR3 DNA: TGTGCCAGCAGGACCAGGACAGCGTTCTATGGCTACACCTTC; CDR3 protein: CASRTRTAFYGYTF
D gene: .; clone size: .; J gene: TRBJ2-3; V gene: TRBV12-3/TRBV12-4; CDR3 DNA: TGTGCCAGCAGCTTCGAGGGGGGAACGGCTACGCAGTATTTT; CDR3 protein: CASSFEGGTATQYF
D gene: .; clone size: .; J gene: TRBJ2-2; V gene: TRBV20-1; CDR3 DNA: TGCAGTGCTACTCATGGGACCACCGGGGAGCTGTTTTTT; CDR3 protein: CSATHGTTGELFF
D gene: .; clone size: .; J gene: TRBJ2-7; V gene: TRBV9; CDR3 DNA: TGTGCCAGCAGCGTAGCCGCCGGACCCAACTACGAGCAGTACTTC; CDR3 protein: CASSVAAGPNYEQYF
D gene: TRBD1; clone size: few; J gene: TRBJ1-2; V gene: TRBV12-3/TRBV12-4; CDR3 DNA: TGTGCCAGCAGCCCAGGGGGAGGGACAGGGGGTCGATATGGCTACACCTTC; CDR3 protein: CASSPGGGTGGRYGYTF
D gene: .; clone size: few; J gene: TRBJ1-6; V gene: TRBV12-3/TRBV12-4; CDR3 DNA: TGTGCCAGCAGTCGGACGGAGATCTCACCCCTCCACTTT; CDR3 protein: CASSRTEISPLHF
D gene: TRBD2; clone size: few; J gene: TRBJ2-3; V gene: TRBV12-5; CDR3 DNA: TGTGCTAGTGCTCTGACGGGGGGGCGTCCAGATACGCAGTATTTT; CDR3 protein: CASALTGGRPDTQYF
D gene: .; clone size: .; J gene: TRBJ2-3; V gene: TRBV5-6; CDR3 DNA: TGTGCCAGCAGCCGCCACTCATTCGATACGCAGTATTTT; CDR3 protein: CASSRHSFDTQYF
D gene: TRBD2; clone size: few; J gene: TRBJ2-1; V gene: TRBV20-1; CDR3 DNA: TGCAGTGCTAGACCCCGAGCGGGGGTTCATGAGCAGTTCTTC; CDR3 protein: CSARPRAGVHEQFF
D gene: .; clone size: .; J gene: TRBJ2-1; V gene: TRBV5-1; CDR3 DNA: TGCGCCAGCAGGGGACTGGACTACAATGAGCAGTTCTTC; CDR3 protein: CASRGLDYNEQFF
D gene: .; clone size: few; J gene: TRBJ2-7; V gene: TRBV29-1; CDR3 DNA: TGCAGCGTTGAAAACAGATCCTACGAGCAGTACTTC; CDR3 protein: CSVENRSYEQYF
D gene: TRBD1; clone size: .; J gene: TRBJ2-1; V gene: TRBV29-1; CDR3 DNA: TGCAGCGTGACAGGGGGCGGAATCTCCTACGAGCAGTTCTTC; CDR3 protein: CSVTGGGISYEQFF
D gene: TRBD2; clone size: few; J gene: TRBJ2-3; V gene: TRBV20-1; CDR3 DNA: TGCAGTGCGCCCCTAGCGGTCGGCACAGATACGCAGTATTTT; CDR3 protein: CSAPLAVGTDTQYF
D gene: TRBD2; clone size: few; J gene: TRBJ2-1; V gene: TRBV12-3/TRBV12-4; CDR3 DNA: TGTGCCAGCAGTTTAGGTCCTAGCGGGGGGCATCTAATCTACAATGAGCAGTTCTTC; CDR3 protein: CASSLGPSGGHLIYNEQFF
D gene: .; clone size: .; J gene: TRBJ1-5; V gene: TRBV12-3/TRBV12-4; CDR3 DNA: TGTGCCAGCACCAGCAGTTATCAGCCCCAGCATTTT; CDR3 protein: CASTSSYQPQHF
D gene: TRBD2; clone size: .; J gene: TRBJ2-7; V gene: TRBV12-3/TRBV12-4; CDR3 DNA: TGTGCCAGCAATAGAGCGGGGCAGGGCTACGAGCAGTACTTC; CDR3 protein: CASNRAGQGYEQYF
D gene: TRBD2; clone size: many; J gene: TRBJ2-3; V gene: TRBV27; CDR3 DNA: TGTGCCAGCAGTCTTAGCAGCGGGACCACAGATACGCAGTATTTT; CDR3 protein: CASSLSSGTTDTQYF
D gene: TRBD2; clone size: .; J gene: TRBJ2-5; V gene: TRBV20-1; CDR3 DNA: TGCAGTGCTAGAGGTTCACGGGGGCGGGGGGAAGAGACCCAGTACTTC; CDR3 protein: CSARGSRGRGEETQYF
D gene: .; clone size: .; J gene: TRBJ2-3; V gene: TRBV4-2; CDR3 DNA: TGTGCCAGCAGCCAGCTAGGGGAGTCCGCGCAGTATTTT; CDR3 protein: CASSQLGESAQYF
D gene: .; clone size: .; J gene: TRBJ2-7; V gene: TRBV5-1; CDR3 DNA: TGCGCCAGCAGCTTGGGATCAGGGAACGAGCGGTACTTC; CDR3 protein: CASSLGSGNERYF
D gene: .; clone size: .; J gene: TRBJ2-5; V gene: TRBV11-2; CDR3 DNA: TGTGCCAGCAGTCGTCGGGTAGGGGGGCTGGAGACCCAGTACTTC; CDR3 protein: CASSRRVGGLETQYF
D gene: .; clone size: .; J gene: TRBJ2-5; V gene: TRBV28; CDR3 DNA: TGTGCCAGCTGTCAAGGGGCAGAAGGTTCAGAGACCCAGTACTTC; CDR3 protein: CASCQGAEGSETQYF
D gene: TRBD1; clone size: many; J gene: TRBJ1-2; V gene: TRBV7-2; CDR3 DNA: TGTGCCAGCAGCTTAGCTGGGACAGGAAACTATGGCTACACCTTC; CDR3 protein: CASSLAGTGNYGYTF
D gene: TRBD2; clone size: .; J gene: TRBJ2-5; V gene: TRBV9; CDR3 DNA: TGTGCCAGCAGCGGACCTAGCGGGGGGAGAGTAGAGACCCAGTACTTC; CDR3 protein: CASSGPSGGRVETQYF
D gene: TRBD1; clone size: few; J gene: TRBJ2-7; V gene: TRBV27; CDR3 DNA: TGTGCCAGCAGTACCCGGACAGGGGGTCGGTACGAGCAGTACTTC; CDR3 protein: CASSTRTGGRYEQYF
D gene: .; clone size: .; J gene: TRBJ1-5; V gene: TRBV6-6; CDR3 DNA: TGTGCCAGCAAGCAAGGCCAGTATCAGCCCCAGCATTTT; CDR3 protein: CASKQGQYQPQHF
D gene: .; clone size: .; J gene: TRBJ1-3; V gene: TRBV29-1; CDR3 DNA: TGCAGCCCCATTGGAAACACCATATATTTT; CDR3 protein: CSPIGNTIYF
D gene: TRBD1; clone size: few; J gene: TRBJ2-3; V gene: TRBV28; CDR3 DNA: TGTGCCAGCCAAAGACAGGGTTTGAGCACAGATACGCAGTATTTT; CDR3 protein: CASQRQGLSTDTQYF
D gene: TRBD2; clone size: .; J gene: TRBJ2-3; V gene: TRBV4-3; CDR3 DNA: TGCGCCAGCAGCCGCCGAACTAGCGGGGGGGCCCCAGATACGCAGTATTTT; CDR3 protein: CASSRRTSGGAPDTQYF
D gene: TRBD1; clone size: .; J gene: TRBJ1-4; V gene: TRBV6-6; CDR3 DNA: TGTGCCAGCAGTTACTTGGGACAGGGGGGCGAAAAACTGTTTTTT; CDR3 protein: CASSYLGQGGEKLFF